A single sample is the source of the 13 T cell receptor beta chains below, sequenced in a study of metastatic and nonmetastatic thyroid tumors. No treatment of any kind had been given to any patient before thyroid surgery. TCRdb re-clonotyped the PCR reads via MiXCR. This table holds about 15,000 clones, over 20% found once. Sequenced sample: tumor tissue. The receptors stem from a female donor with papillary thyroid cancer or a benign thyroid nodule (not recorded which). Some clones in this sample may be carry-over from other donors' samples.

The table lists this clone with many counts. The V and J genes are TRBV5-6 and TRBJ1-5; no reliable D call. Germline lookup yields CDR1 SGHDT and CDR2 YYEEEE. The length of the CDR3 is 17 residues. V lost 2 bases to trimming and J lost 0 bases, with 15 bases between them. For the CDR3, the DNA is TGTGCCAGCAGCTTATGGGCCGAATCCTATAGCAATCAGCCCCAGCATTTT. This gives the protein CASSLWAESYSNQPQHF.

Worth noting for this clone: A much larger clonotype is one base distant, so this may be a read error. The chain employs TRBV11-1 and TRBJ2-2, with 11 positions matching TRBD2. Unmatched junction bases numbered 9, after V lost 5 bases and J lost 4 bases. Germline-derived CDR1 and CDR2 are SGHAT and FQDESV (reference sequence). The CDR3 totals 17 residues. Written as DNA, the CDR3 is TGTGCCAGCAGCCCCGGGAGACTAGCGGGACCCACCGGGGAGCTGTTTTTT. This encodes CASSPGRLAGPTGELFF.

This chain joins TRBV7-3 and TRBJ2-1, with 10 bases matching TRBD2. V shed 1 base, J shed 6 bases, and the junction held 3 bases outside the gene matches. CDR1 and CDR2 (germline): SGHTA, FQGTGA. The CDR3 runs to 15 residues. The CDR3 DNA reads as TGTGCCAGCAGCTTAATGCGGACTAGCGGCAATGAGCAGTTCTTC. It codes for CASSLMRTSGNEQFF. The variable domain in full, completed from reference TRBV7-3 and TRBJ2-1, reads GAGVSQTPSNKVTEKGKYVELRCDPISGHTALYWYRQSLGQGPEFLIYFQGTGAADDSGLPNDRFFAVRPEGSVSTLKIQRTERGDSAVYLCASSLMRTSGNEQFFGPGTRLTVL.

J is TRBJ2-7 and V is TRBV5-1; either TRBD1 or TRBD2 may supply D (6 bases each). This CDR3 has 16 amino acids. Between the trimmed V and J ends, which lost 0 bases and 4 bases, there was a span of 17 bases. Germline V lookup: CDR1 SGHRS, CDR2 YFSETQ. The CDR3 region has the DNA TGCGCCAGCAGCTTGGCGGTTAGCTGGAGGGGGTACGAGCAGTACTTC. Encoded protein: CASSLAVSWRGYEQYF. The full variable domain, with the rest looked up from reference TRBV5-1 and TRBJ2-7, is KAGVTQTPRYLIKTRGQQVTLSCSPISGHRSVSWYQQTPGQGLQFLFEYFSETQRNKGNFPGRFSGRQFSNSRSEMNVSTLELGDSALYLCASSLAVSWRGYEQYFGPGTRLTVT.

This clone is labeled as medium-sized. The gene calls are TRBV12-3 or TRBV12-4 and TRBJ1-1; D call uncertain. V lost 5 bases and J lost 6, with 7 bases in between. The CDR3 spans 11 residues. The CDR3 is CASSLSAEAFF. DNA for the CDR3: TGTGCCAGCAGTCTCAGCGCTGAAGCTTTCTTT.

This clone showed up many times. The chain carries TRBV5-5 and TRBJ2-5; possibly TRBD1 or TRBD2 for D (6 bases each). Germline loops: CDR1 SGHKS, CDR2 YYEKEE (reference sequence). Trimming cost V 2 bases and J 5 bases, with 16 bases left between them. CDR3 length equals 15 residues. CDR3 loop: CASSFSGEAGETQYF. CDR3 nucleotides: TGTGCCAGCAGCTTTTCAGGGGAGGCCGGGGAGACCCAGTACTTC.

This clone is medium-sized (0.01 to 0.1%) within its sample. The CDR3 region has the DNA TGTGCCAGCAGCCGCTCGGGACCAACCATCATCGGCGAGCAGTACTTC. As protein: CASSRSGPTIIGEQYF. The rearrangement links TRBV3-1 to TRBJ2-7; the D gene could be TRBD1 or TRBD2 (5 bases each). The V gene's germline CDR1 is LGHDT and CDR2 YNNKEL (reference sequence). This CDR3 comprises 16 residues. The V gene lost 4 bases and the J gene lost 6 bases, with 22 bases spanning the gap.

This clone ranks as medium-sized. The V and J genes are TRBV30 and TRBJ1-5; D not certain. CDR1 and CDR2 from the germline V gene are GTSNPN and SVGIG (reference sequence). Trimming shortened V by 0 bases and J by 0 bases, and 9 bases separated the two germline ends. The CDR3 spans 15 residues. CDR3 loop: CAWSVRGSSNQPQHF. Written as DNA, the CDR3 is TGTGCCTGGAGTGTACGAGGGAGTAGCAATCAGCCCCAGCATTTT.

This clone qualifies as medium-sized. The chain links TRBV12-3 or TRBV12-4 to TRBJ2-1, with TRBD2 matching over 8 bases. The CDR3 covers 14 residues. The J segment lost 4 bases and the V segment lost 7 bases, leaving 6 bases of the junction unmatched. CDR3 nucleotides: TGTGCCAGCACCCCTAGCGGGCGGTACAATGAGCAGTTCTTC. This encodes CASTPSGRYNEQFF.

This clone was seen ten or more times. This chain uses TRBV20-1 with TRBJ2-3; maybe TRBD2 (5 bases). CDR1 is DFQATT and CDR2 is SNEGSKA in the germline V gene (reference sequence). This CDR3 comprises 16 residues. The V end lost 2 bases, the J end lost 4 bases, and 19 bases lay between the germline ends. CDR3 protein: CSARRRTSQSADTQYF. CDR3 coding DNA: TGCAGTGCTAGAAGGAGGACCAGTCAATCGGCAGATACGCAGTATTTT.

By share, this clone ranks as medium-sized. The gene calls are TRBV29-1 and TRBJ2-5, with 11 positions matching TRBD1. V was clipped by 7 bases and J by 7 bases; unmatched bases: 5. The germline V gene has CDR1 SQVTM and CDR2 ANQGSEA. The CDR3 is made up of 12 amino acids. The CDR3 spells CSGGQGGGTQYF. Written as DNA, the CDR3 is TGCAGCGGGGGACAGGGGGGGGGGACCCAGTACTTC.

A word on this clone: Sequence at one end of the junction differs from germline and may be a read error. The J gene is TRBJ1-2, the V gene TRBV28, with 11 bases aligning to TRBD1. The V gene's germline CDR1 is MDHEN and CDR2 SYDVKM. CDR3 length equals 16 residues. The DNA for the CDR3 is TGTGCCGGCAGCCCCCCCGGGACAGGGGGGGTCTATGGCTACACCTTC. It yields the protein CAGSPPGTGGVYGYTF.

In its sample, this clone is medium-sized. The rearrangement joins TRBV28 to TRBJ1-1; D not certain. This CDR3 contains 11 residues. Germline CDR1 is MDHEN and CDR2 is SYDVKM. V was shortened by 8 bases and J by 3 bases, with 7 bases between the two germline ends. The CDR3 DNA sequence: TGTGCCAGCCTGGGCCACACTGAAGCTTTCTTT. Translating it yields CASLGHTEAFF.